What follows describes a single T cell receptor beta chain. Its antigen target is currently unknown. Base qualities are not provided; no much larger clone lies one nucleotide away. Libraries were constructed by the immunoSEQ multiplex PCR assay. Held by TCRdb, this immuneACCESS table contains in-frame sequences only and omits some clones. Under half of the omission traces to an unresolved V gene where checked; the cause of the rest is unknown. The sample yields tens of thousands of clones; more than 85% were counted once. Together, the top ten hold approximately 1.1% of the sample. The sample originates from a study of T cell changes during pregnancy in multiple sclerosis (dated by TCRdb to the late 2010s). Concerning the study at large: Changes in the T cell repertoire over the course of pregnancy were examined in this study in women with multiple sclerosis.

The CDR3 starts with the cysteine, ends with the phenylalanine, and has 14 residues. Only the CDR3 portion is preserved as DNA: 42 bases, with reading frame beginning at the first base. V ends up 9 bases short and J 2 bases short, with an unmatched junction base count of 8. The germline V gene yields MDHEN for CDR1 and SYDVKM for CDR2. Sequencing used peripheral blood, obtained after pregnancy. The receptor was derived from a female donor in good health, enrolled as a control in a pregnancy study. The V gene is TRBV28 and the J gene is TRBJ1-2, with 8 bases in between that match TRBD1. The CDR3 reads CASGQGGSNYGYTF. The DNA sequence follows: TGTGCCAGTGGACAGGGAGGTTCGAACTATGGCTACACCTTC.